Listed below are T cell receptor beta chains from one sample, sequenced in a study of blood T cells in healthy people across ages. TCRdb processed the 5' RACE reads anew with MiXCR; each CDR3 protein has one entry. The data hold approximately 800,000 distinct CDR3 sequences, with around 62% observed a single time. Sequencing used blood. All receptors derive from a young man in good health. CDR3s include the opening cysteine and the closing phenylalanine or tryptophan. The D gene is left open where the match is weak. A clone size is listed for some rows: how often the clone was seen (once, few, many), or a class if it is expanded.

TRBJ1-2 | TRBV20-1 | . | . | CSATPRTAPNYGYTF | TGCAGTGCCACCCCCCGGACAGCTCCTAACTATGGCTACACCTTC
TRBJ2-3 | TRBV4-2 | TRBD1 | . | CASSHGTGTGTSLRDTQYF | TGTGCCAGCAGCCATGGGACAGGGACCGGGACTTCCCTTAGGGATACGCAGTATTTT
TRBJ2-1 | TRBV7-2 | TRBD2 | . | CASSFGLAGGTYNEQFF | TGTGCCAGCAGCTTCGGACTAGCGGGGGGAACCTACAATGAGCAGTTCTTC
TRBJ2-7 | TRBV24-1 | . | . | CATSDLGYEQYF | TGTGCCACTAGTGATTTGGGCTACGAGCAGTACTTC
TRBJ1-2 | TRBV29-1 | . | . | CNPHRLCYGYTF | TGCAACCCGCACAGGTTGTGCTATGGCTACACCTTC
TRBJ2-6 | TRBV7-2 | . | few | CASSLGGASGANVLTF | TGTGCCAGCAGCTTGGGGGGGGCCTCTGGGGCCAACGTCCTGACTTTC
TRBJ2-1 | TRBV4-3 | TRBD2 | few | CASSHERGAFDEQFF | TGCGCCAGCAGCCATGAGCGGGGGGCCTTCGATGAGCAGTTCTTC
TRBJ1-5 | TRBV20-1 | . | . | CSASSVWETLNQPQHF | TGCAGTGCTAGTTCTGTTTGGGAGACTCTCAATCAGCCCCAGCATTTT
TRBJ2-1 | TRBV20-1 | . | few | CSASPASQYSYNEQFF | TGCAGTGCTAGTCCCGCTAGCCAGTACTCCTACAATGAGCAGTTCTTC
TRBJ2-1 | TRBV5-1 | . | . | CASSSTSLPNNEQFF | TGCGCCAGCAGCTCCACTAGCCTACCGAACAATGAGCAGTTCTTC
TRBJ2-1 | TRBV2 | . | . | CASSEEGYNEQFF | TGTGCCAGCAGTGAAGAAGGCTACAATGAGCAGTTCTTC
TRBJ2-5 | TRBV2 | TRBD2 | . | CASSEALGGGPVQTQYF | TGTGCCAGCAGTGAAGCGCTTGGCGGGGGGCCGGTGCAGACCCAGTACTTC
TRBJ2-1 | TRBV24-1 | . | . | CATSQGYNEQFF | TGTGCCACCAGTCAAGGGTACAATGAGCAGTTCTTC
TRBJ2-7 | TRBV20-1 | TRBD2 | few | CSARDLGTSGGASYEQYF | TGCAGTGCTAGAGATCTGGGGACTAGCGGGGGGGCATCCTACGAGCAGTACTTC
TRBJ2-3 | TRBV7-3 | . | few | CATSPLSSTDTQYF | TGTGCAACATCCCCCCTTTCTAGCACAGATACGCAGTATTTT
TRBJ2-3 | TRBV20-1 | TRBD2 | few | CSATRGGADTQYF | TGCAGTGCTACGCGGGGGGGCGCAGATACGCAGTATTTT
TRBJ2-4 | TRBV29-1 | . | . | CSVEVRGAKNIQYF | TGCAGCGTTGAGGTCAGGGGAGCCAAAAACATTCAGTACTTC
TRBJ1-2 | TRBV27 | . | . | CASSSASRVDYGYTF | TGTGCCAGCAGTTCGGCGAGCAGGGTCGACTATGGCTACACCTTC
TRBJ2-7 | TRBV10-3 | . | . | CAISGSTGISYEQYF | TGTGCCATCAGTGGGTCGACCGGGATTTCCTACGAGCAGTACTTC
TRBJ2-4 | TRBV6-2/TRBV6-3 | . | . | CASSYGEAQYF | TGTGCCAGCAGTTATGGAGAGGCCCAGTACTTC
TRBJ1-6 | TRBV6-2/TRBV6-3 | . | few | CASGQTDLVESPLHF | TGTGCCAGCGGCCAGACAGACCTGGTTGAATCACCCCTCCACTTT
TRBJ2-1 | TRBV5-5 | . | few | CASSPRDYNEQFF | TGTGCCAGCAGCCCCCGGGACTACAATGAGCAGTTCTTC
TRBJ2-5 | TRBV10-3 | . | . | CAIRTGTVDNEQYF | TGTGCCATCAGGACCGGGACGGTGGACAATGAGCAGTACTTC
TRBJ2-4 | TRBV3-1 | . | . | CASSLDRPIAKNIQYF | TGTGCCAGCAGCCTCGACCGTCCGATAGCCAAAAACATTCAGTACTTC
TRBJ2-1 | TRBV7-6 | TRBD2 | . | CASSLAPSGGGNEQFF | TGTGCCAGCAGCTTAGCGCCCAGCGGGGGTGGAAATGAGCAGTTCTTC
TRBJ2-5 | TRBV3-1 | . | few | CASSQNQETQYF | TGTGCCAGCAGCCAAAACCAAGAGACCCAGTACTTC
TRBJ2-7 | TRBV27 | . | few | CASSLRSGLNEQYF | TGTGCCAGCAGTTTACGATCGGGGTTGAACGAGCAGTACTTC
TRBJ2-4 | TRBV12-3/TRBV12-4 | . | . | CASSPRTGSGAKNIQYF | TGTGCCAGCAGTCCGAGAACAGGGAGTGGAGCCAAAAACATTCAGTACTTC
TRBJ2-1 | TRBV5-5 | TRBD1 | . | CASSVRQGNEQFF | TGTGCCAGCAGCGTTCGACAGGGGAATGAGCAGTTCTTC
TRBJ2-3 | TRBV29-1 | . | . | CSVASGETQYF | TGCAGCGTTGCAAGCGGAGAGACGCAGTATTTT
TRBJ2-1 | TRBV24-1 | . | . | CATSDRTGRAEQFF | TGTGCCACCAGTGATCGTACAGGGCGCGCTGAGCAGTTCTTC
TRBJ2-3 | TRBV12-3/TRBV12-4 | . | once | CASSSSGAYTDTQYF | TGTGCCAGCAGTTCGTCGGGGGCCTACACAGATACGCAGTATTTT
TRBJ2-5 | TRBV5-1 | . | few | CASSLEQRQETQYF | TGCGCCAGCAGCTTGGAACAGAGACAAGAGACCCAGTACTTC
TRBJ2-1 | TRBV20-1 | TRBD2 | few | CSALRLAGQASYNEQFF | TGCAGTGCTTTACGACTAGCGGGACAAGCCTCCTACAATGAGCAGTTCTTC
TRBJ2-7 | TRBV15 | . | . | CATSREGLPHEQYF | TGTGCCACCAGCAGAGAAGGACTACCCCACGAGCAGTACTTC
TRBJ2-7 | TRBV20-1 | . | . | CSARDVSAFPTYEQYF | TGCAGTGCTAGAGATGTTAGCGCCTTCCCAACTTACGAGCAGTACTTC
TRBJ1-5 | TRBV20-1 | TRBD1 | . | CSARGGGGAGQPQHF | TGCAGTGCCAGAGGTGGAGGGGGCGCGGGTCAGCCCCAGCATTTT
TRBJ2-3 | TRBV4-3 | . | . | CASSQNHGGSTDTQYF | TGCGCCAGCAGCCAAAATCACGGGGGTAGCACAGATACGCAGTATTTT
TRBJ1-2 | TRBV7-8 | . | . | CAGSLSANAYGYTF | TGTGCCGGCAGTTTATCTGCCAACGCCTATGGCTACACCTTC
TRBJ1-2 | TRBV6-6 | . | . | CASSYTPLANYGYTF | TGTGCCAGCAGTTACACGCCCCTAGCTAACTATGGCTACACCTTC
TRBJ1-2 | TRBV9 | TRBD1 | . | CASSALPGQVLYGYTF | TGTGCCAGCAGCGCGTTACCGGGACAGGTTCTATATGGCTACACCTTC
TRBJ1-2 | TRBV12-3/TRBV12-4 | . | . | CASSAGPGYTF | TGTGCCAGCAGCGCCGGGCCTGGCTACACCTTC
TRBJ2-1 | TRBV2 | . | few | CASRSLAPSYNEQFF | TGTGCCAGCAGGTCTCTAGCTCCCTCCTACAATGAGCAGTTCTTC
TRBJ2-3 | TRBV20-1 | . | . | CSASISIGYVTDTQYF | TGCAGTGCTAGCATTTCCATCGGTTATGTAACAGATACGCAGTATTTT
TRBJ1-4 | TRBV5-1 | TRBD1 | few | CASSSTGTASEKLFF | TGCGCCAGCAGCTCAACCGGGACAGCCAGTGAAAAACTGTTTTTT
TRBJ2-7 | TRBV4-2 | . | . | CASSQDSRSPIFYEQYF | TGTGCCAGCAGCCAAGATTCGCGGAGTCCGATATTTTACGAGCAGTACTTC
TRBJ2-7 | TRBV7-2 | . | . | CASSLGVTGSYEQYF | TGTGCCAGCAGCTTAGGAGTGACAGGTTCCTACGAGCAGTACTTC
TRBJ2-7 | TRBV20-1 | . | few | CSAAAGPVSYEQYF | TGCAGTGCCGCCGCAGGCCCCGTCTCCTACGAGCAGTACTTC